One and the same sample provided the 15 T cell receptor beta chains below, sequenced in a study of T cells in Graves' hyperthyroidism and ophthalmopathy. The source material, RNA transcripts, was used to amplify TCR beta CDR3 regions. First-round RT-PCR of the TCR CDR3 relied on the HTBI primer set. TCRdb recomputed calls from the multiplex PCR reads with MiXCR, one row per CDR3 protein. The data contain roughly 250,000 distinct CDR3 sequences, 13% to 15% of them singletons. Sequencing was carried out using blood. Receptors originate from a middle-aged woman with Graves' hyperthyroidism that later progressed to Graves' ophthalmopathy.

This sequence joins TRBV3-1 and TRBJ2-7; 9 bases align to TRBD2. Germline V gene sequence: CDR1 LGHDT, CDR2 YNNKEL (reference sequence). V gave up 5 bases and J gave up 7 bases; unmatched junction bases: 21. The CDR3 extends over 18 amino acids. The CDR3: CASSAGASSGIPRWEQYF. The CDR3 coding sequence is TGTGCCAGCAGCGCTGGGGCCTCTAGCGGGATCCCACGTTGGGAGCAGTACTTC.

The J gene is TRBJ2-2, the V gene TRBV5-5, with 7 bases aligning to TRBD2. Germline CDR1 reads SGHKS; CDR2 reads YYEKEE (reference sequence). This CDR3 has 15 residues. Unmatched junction bases numbered 7, after V lost 2 bases and J lost 6 bases. In DNA form, the CDR3 reads TGTGCCAGCAGCTTAGAGCGGCTAGCGGCCGGGGAGCTGTTTTTT. This sequence encodes CASSLERLAAGELFF.

This clonotype was recorded many times. The chain employs TRBV9 and TRBJ2-1, with a possible D match to TRBD1 (6 bases). CDR3 size: 16 residues. Trimming pared 3 bases from V and 3 bases from J, leaving 16 bases between. The germline CDR1 and CDR2 sequences are SGDLS and YYNGEE. The CDR3 is CASSGDPDRFYNEQFF. CDR3 DNA: TGTGCCAGCAGCGGCGATCCGGACAGATTCTACAATGAGCAGTTCTTC.

This clonotype has ten or more counts. The chain uses TRBV6-5 and TRBJ1-3, with 10 bases matching TRBD1. The V segment lost 2 bases and the J segment 2 bases; nucleotides outside the gene matches: 6. CDR1 MNHEY and CDR2 SVGAGI come from the germline V gene. The CDR3 runs 17 residues. As DNA, the CDR3 is TGTGCCAGCAGTTACATTATGGGGACAGGGGCTGGAAACACCATATATTTT. It yields the protein CASSYIMGTGAGNTIYF.

This clonotype was recorded at least ten times. CDR3 protein: CASSQPGKRTGELFF. In nucleotides, the CDR3 is TGTGCCAGTAGTCAACCAGGGAAAAGGACCGGGGAGCTGTTTTTT. The chain uses TRBV19 and TRBJ2-2; possible D gene TRBD1, 5 bases. V lost 5 bases and J lost 5, with 15 bases in between. Germline V CDR1 and CDR2: LNHDA, SQIVND (reference sequence). This CDR3 comprises 15 residues.

This clonotype was detected ten times or more. The chain employs TRBV2 and TRBJ2-1; 11 bases agree with TRBD2. This CDR3 is built from 15 residues. Germline V CDR1 and CDR2: SNHLY, FYNNEI. The V and J ends lost 2 bases and 5 bases, in that order; junction bases with no gene match: 2. The CDR3 region has the DNA TGTGCCAGCAGTGAAATGACTAGCGGGAACAATGAGCAGTTCTTC. This codes for CASSEMTSGNNEQFF.

The rearrangement joins TRBV2 to TRBJ2-5; the D gene is possibly TRBD2 (6 bases). CDR3 size: 15 residues. V was clipped by 0 bases and J by 5 bases, with 13 bases between them. Germline loops: CDR1 SNHLY, CDR2 FYNNEI. The CDR3, as DNA: TGTGCCAGCAGTGAAGCGCTGGAGGGTTTGGAGACCCAGTACTTC. Translation: CASSEALEGLETQYF.

This clonotype was recorded a few times. This may come from a read error, since a much larger clone is one base off. This chain joins TRBV28 and TRBJ1-1; the D gene is possibly TRBD1 (5 bases). The CDR3 runs 12 residues. Germline V gene sequence: CDR1 MDHEN, CDR2 SYDVKM. The CDR3, as DNA: TGTACCAGCAGTTTTCGGGGGGGAAGAGCTTTCTTT. Protein sequence: CTSSFRGGRAFF. The full variable domain, with the rest looked up from reference TRBV28 and TRBJ1-1, is DVKVTQSSRYLVKRTGEKVFLECVQDMDHENMFWYRQDPGLGLRLIYFSYDVKMKEKGDIPEGYSVSREKKERFSLILESASTNQTSMYLCTSSFRGGRAFFGQGTRLTVV.

The chain uses TRBV2 and TRBJ1-1; 7 bases map to TRBD1. Looked up from germline, CDR1 is SNHLY and CDR2 is FYNNEI. The CDR3 is 13 residues long. V shed 7 bases, J shed 2 bases, and the junction held 4 bases outside the gene matches. The CDR3, as DNA: TGTGCCAGCAAATCAGGGGGAAACACTGAAGCTTTCTTT. It translates to CASKSGGNTEAFF.

The chain carries TRBV5-8 and TRBJ1-2; D gene unclear. The germline V and J ends were trimmed by 7 bases and 14 bases, with 18 bases remaining between them. The length of the CDR3 is 11 residues. Germline V gene lookup returns CDR1 SGHTS and CDR2 YDEGEE. CDR3 sequence reads: CASLFGGQLTF. In nucleotides, the CDR3 is TGTGCCAGCCTCTTCGGCGGTCAACTTACCTTC.

As to this clonotype: An end of the junction does not agree with germline; a read error may underlie this. V gene TRBV5-1 combines with J gene TRBJ2-7; 9 nucleotides agree with TRBD2. The CDR3 totals 14 residues. CDR1 SGHRS and CDR2 YFSETQ come from the germline V gene. The CDR3 protein is CASSSAGGRYGQYF. As DNA, the CDR3 is TGCGCCAGCAGCTCTGCGGGAGGGAGGTACGGGCAGTACTTC. Combining the CDR3 with reference TRBV5-1 and TRBJ2-7 gives the whole variable domain KAGVTQTPRYLIKTRGQQVTLSCSPISGHRSVSWYQQTPGQGLQFLFEYFSETQRNKGNFPGRFSGRQFSNSRSEMNVSTLELGDSALYLCASSSAGGRYGQYFGPGTRLTVT.

This clonotype was counted many times. This chain joins TRBV28 and TRBJ2-5; perhaps TRBD2 as D (7 bases). The germline V gene encodes CDR1 MDHEN and CDR2 SYDVKM. The germline V and J ends were trimmed by 3 bases and 5 bases, with 16 bases remaining between them. The CDR3 contains 15 residues. CDR3 sequence reads: CASSLSTEGGETQYF. CDR3 coding DNA: TGTGCCAGCAGTTTGAGCACCGAGGGGGGGGAGACCCAGTACTTC.

This clonotype was seen a handful of times. The CDR3 is CASSFRDRLNEKLFF. CDR3 coding DNA: TGTGCCAGCAGTTTCCGGGACAGGCTTAATGAAAAACTGTTTTTT. The rearrangement joins TRBV6-5 to TRBJ1-4; the match to TRBD1 covers 8 bases. CDR1 and CDR2 from the germline V gene are MNHEY and SVGAGI. The CDR3 runs 15 residues. V lost 4 bases and J lost 4; bases outside the gene matches: 5.

The rearrangement links TRBV11-2 to TRBJ1-1, with D tentatively TRBD1 (6 bases). Germline-derived CDR1 and CDR2 are SGHAT and FQNNGV. The CDR3 sequence is 16 residues long. The ends were cut back, 6 bases at V and 5 bases at J, with 22 bases in the middle. The CDR3 DNA reads TGTGCCAGCAGTTCTATTAAGGGGCCGAGGGGGACTGAAGCTTTCTTT. It yields the protein CASSSIKGPRGTEAFF.

This clonotype was seen repeatedly, ten times or more. The rearrangement joins TRBV2 to TRBJ1-4, with D unresolved. The V end was cut by 5 bases, the J end by 5 bases, with 6 bases between. This CDR3 is built from 12 residues. Germline-derived CDR1 and CDR2 are SNHLY and FYNNEI. The CDR3 region has the DNA TGTGCCAGCAGTAACCAGAATGAAAAACTGTTTTTT. Protein sequence: CASSNQNEKLFF.